This entry lists 18 T cell receptor beta chains sequenced from one sample in a study of OX40 agonist ivuxolimab in advanced cancers. Measured with immunoSEQ multiplex PCR; TCRdb has only the in-frame clones, and not every one. The sample shows tens of thousands of clones, roughly 93% of them seen only once. Material: CD4+ or CD8+ T cells sorted from blood, obtained in a trial of the OX40 agonist ivuxolimab. These receptors were taken from an adult with an advanced solid tumor such as melanoma, head and neck, liver or kidney cancer.

V is TRBV4-1 and J is TRBJ1-5; TRBD1 aligns across 9 bases. CDR1 is MGHRA and CDR2 is YSYEKL in the germline V gene. The CDR3 totals 14 residues. V lost 1 base and J lost 6; bases outside the gene matches: 1. CDR3 in amino acids: CASSQGQGGQPQHF. In DNA form, the CDR3 reads TGCGCCAGCAGCCAAGGACAGGGGGGTCAGCCCCAGCATTTT.

Concerning this clone itself: Additional DNA sequences in this sample encode the identical CDR3. The J gene is TRBJ2-1, the V gene TRBV6-5; TRBD2 aligns across 8 bases. The V gene end was trimmed by 5 bases and the J gene end by 4 bases; junction bases not matched to a gene: 7. CDR1 and CDR2 from the germline V gene are MNHEY and SVGAGI. This CDR3 is 15 amino acids long. The CDR3 DNA reads TGTGCCAGCAGTCCCCAGAGCGGGGGTTACAATGAGCAGTTCTTC. It is translated as CASSPQSGGYNEQFF.

This chain links TRBV7-7 with TRBJ2-1; tentative D call: TRBD2 (5 bases). This CDR3 has 13 residues. Per the germline V gene, CDR1 is SSHAT and CDR2 is FNYEAQ (reference sequence). Trimming removed 1 base at V and 10 bases at J, with 11 bases between. The CDR3 loop is CASSLGGTGEQFF. The CDR3 region has the DNA TGTGCCAGCAGCTTAGGTGGAACGGGGGAGCAGTTCTTC.

The chain joins TRBV6-5 to TRBJ1-1, with D possibly matching TRBD1 (6 bases). V gave up 0 bases and J gave up 6 bases, with 8 bases separating them. This CDR3 comprises 13 residues. The germline V gene has CDR1 MNHEY and CDR2 SVGAGI. The CDR3 DNA is TGTGCCAGCAGTTACTCCCAGGGGTCTGAAGCTTTCTTT. This gives the protein CASSYSQGSEAFF.

The chain joins TRBV15 to TRBJ2-4, with D unclear. The length of the CDR3 is 15 residues. Germline CDR1 and CDR2: LNHNV and YYDKDF (reference sequence). V lost 7 bases, J lost 0 bases, and 13 bases lay in between. The CDR3 is CATTPKSIAKNIQYF. CDR3 DNA: TGTGCCACCACTCCGAAGTCAATAGCCAAAAACATTCAGTACTTC.

The V and J genes are TRBV6-1 and TRBJ2-5, with TRBD1 matching 7 bases. The CDR3 contains 14 residues. J lost 1 base, V lost 2 bases, and 1 base had no gene match. Germline V CDR1 and CDR2: MNHNS, SASEGT. Here the CDR3 reads CASSERGPQETQYF. In DNA form, the CDR3 reads TGTGCCAGCAGTGAAAGGGGGCCCCAAGAGACCCAGTACTTC.

This clone was seen only once. The rearrangement links TRBV27 to TRBJ2-7; no firm D call. The germline CDR1 and CDR2 sequences are MNHEY and SMNVEV (reference sequence). Trimming pared 3 bases from V and 2 bases from J, leaving 11 bases between. The CDR3 covers 14 residues. The CDR3 loop reads CASSFGRATYEQYF. The CDR3 nucleotides are TGTGCCAGCAGTTTTGGCCGGGCAACCTACGAGCAGTACTTC.

V is TRBV14 and J is TRBJ2-3, with no clear D. V shed 4 bases and J shed 2 bases, with 10 bases lying between them. The CDR3 totals 14 residues. In germline, CDR1 is SGHDN, CDR2 FVKESK. The CDR3 spells CASSPYRNTDTQYF. CDR3 nucleotides: TGTGCCAGCAGCCCCTACAGAAACACAGATACGCAGTATTTT.

The rearrangement joins TRBV2 to TRBJ2-7; 9 bases align to TRBD1. Per germline, CDR1 SNHLY and CDR2 FYNNEI. The CDR3 spans 13 residues. The junction had 1 base not matched to a gene; V was cut back by 4 bases and J by 3 bases. This chain's CDR3 is CASSGQGGYEQYF. CDR3 coding DNA: TGTGCCAGCAGTGGACAGGGGGGCTACGAGCAGTACTTC.

This clone was seen only once. This chain links TRBV4-1 with TRBJ2-3, with TRBD2 identical over 10 bases. Germline loops: CDR1 MGHRA, CDR2 YSYEKL. J lost 1 base, V lost 0 bases, and 4 bases had no gene match. This CDR3 is built from 17 residues. DNA for the CDR3: TGCGCCAGCAGCCAAGACCTAGCGGGGGCGCGCACAGATACGCAGTATTTT. This gives the protein CASSQDLAGARTDTQYF.

This clone was observed a single time. The chain carries TRBV19 and TRBJ2-1, with no clear D. The CDR3 covers 11 residues. V lost 8 bases and J 8 bases, leaving 10 bases between the germline ends. Looked up from germline, CDR1 is LNHDA and CDR2 is SQIVND (reference sequence). CDR3 coding DNA: TGTGCCAGTCAATCCGGGTATGAGCAGTTCTTC. Residues: CASQSGYEQFF.

The chain couples TRBV7-9 to TRBJ1-2; possibly TRBD1 for D (5 bases). From germline, CDR1 is SEHNR and CDR2 FQNEAQ (reference sequence). The CDR3 is made up of 19 amino acids. Deletions cut 5 bases from V and 4 bases from J, with 29 bases between. CDR3 bases: TGTGCCAGCAGCAGGGAGGGACGCTCGGCCGCTTTCCCTCTCTATGGCTACACCTTC. This sequence encodes CASSREGRSAAFPLYGYTF.

This sequence joins TRBV9 and TRBJ2-3, with D hard to call. V lost 1 base, J lost 5 bases, and 11 bases lay in between. From germline, CDR1 is SGDLS and CDR2 YYNGEE. The CDR3 length is 14 residues. CDR3 residues: CASSVWGSGDTQYF. In nucleotides, the CDR3 is TGTGCCAGCAGCGTATGGGGTTCGGGAGATACGCAGTATTTT.

The gene calls are TRBV4-3 and TRBJ2-1, with D perhaps TRBD2 (6 bases). The CDR3 runs to 18 residues. The V gene's germline CDR1 is LGHNA and CDR2 YSLEER. Trimming removed 0 bases from V and 3 bases from J, with 18 bases in between. Written as DNA, the CDR3 is TGCGCCAGCAGCCAAGATTCGTCCAAGCTAGCGTTCTACAATGAGCAGTTCTTC. Encoded protein: CASSQDSSKLAFYNEQFF.

The rearrangement uses TRBV7-2 and TRBJ1-1; D may be TRBD1 (5 bases). The germline V gene has CDR1 SGHTA and CDR2 FQGNSA. V lost 2 bases to trimming and J lost 1 base, with 11 bases between them. The CDR3 extends over 15 amino acids. The CDR3 is CASSLKEGPNTEAFF. The CDR3 DNA reads TGTGCCAGCAGCTTAAAAGAGGGGCCGAACACTGAAGCTTTCTTT.

V usage is TRBV6-4 and J usage is TRBJ2-7, with a weak D call TRBD1 (5 bases). The CDR3 spans 14 residues. Trimming cost V 4 bases and J 1 base, with 11 bases left between them. The germline V gene has CDR1 MRHNA and CDR2 SNTAGT. The CDR3 bases are TGTGCCAGCAGTGTTGACAGCACTTCCTACGAGCAGTACTTC. The encoded protein is CASSVDSTSYEQYF.

The chain combines TRBV7-6 with TRBJ1-1; possibly TRBD1 for D (6 bases). The CDR3 spans 14 residues. From germline, CDR1 is SGHVS and CDR2 FNYEAQ. Trimming cost V 3 bases and J 1 base, with 9 bases left between them. CDR3 loop: CASSLGGGNTEAFF. DNA for the CDR3: TGTGCCAGCAGCTTGGGGGGCGGGAACACTGAAGCTTTCTTT. Variable domain in full (rest from reference TRBV7-6 and TRBJ1-1): GAGVSQSPRYKVTKRGQDVALRCDPISGHVSLYWYRQALGQGPEFLTYFNYEAQQDKSGLPNDRFSAERPEGSISTLTIQRTEQRDSAMYRCASSLGGGNTEAFFGQGTRLTVV.

This sequence joins TRBV7-2 and TRBJ1-3; D gene unclear. The CDR3 covers 15 residues. V lost 6 bases and J lost 0, with 12 bases in between. From germline, CDR1 is SGHTA and CDR2 FQGNSA. CDR3 in DNA: TGTGCCAGCAGTTACGGGCCGAGCTCTGGAAACACCATATATTTT. Translating gives CASSYGPSSGNTIYF. Together with reference TRBV7-2 and TRBJ1-3, the CDR3 gives the full variable domain: GAGVSQSPSNKVTEKGKDVELRCDPISGHTALYWYRQSLGQGLEFLIYFQGNSAPDKSGLPSDRFSAERTGGSVSTLTIQRTQQEDSAVYLCASSYGPSSGNTIYFGEGSWLTVV.